In this sample, the clone carrying this T cell receptor beta chain turned up a few times. This entry is derived from a study of beta chain features in type 1 diabetes. Every isolated RNA sample was fully reverse transcribed, so sequencing captured expressed TCRB transcripts. Read counts averaged approximately 3.3 million for samples of naive, central memory and regulatory T cells. The method was immunoSEQ multiplex PCR; TCRdb's version includes in-frame clones alone and lacks a portion of them. The data contain around 180,000 clones, about an eighth of them singletons. The V end was cut by 5 bases, the J end by 2 bases, with 10 bases between. Germline V gene lookup returns CDR1 SGHRS and CDR2 YFSETQ. The CDR3 runs to 14 residues.

The sample taken for sequencing was central memory CD4+ T cells from blood. V is TRBV5-1 and J is TRBJ1-4, with D perhaps matching TRBD1 (6 bases). The receptor was derived from a woman aged 18-29 years in good health. CDR3 DNA sequence: TGCGCCAGCAGTCTCAGGGGTACTAATGAAAAACTGTTTTTT. This translates into CASSLRGTNEKLFF.